Detailed here is one T cell receptor (beta chain). This entry belongs to a study of blood T cell repertoires in COVID-19. Study-level information: Sites across the United States, Italy and Spain contributed samples from acute and convalescent COVID-19. The cDNA or gDNA used as material had been derived from T cells, B-cell-depleted T cells, or PBMCs.

Sequencing was performed with immunoSEQ multiplex PCR; in TCRdb, only in-frame clones are kept and a portion is missing. Of 55,000 to 75,000 clones listed, around nine tenths are singletons. V was clipped by 5 bases and J by 4 bases; unmatched bases: 6. Germline loops: CDR1 MNHEY, CDR2 SMNVEV (reference sequence). The CDR3 covers 14 residues. The chain has TRBV27 and TRBJ1-1; 8 bases line up with TRBD1. This sequence originates from a human donor with active COVID-19. The donor label of this sample is uncertain. Sequencing was performed on peripheral blood. The CDR3 spells CASSVGQGATEAFF. In nucleotides, the CDR3 is TGTGCCAGCAGTGTAGGACAGGGCGCCACTGAAGCTTTCTTT.